These T cell receptor beta chains were read from a single sample in a study of CD8 T cells in ankylosing spondylitis. TCRdb fed the 5' RACE reads into MiXCR, producing one record per CDR3 protein. The sample includes 400,000 or so distinct CDR3 sequences, 25% to 30% of them seen just once. Source material: blood, either unsorted or a sorted T cell fraction (not recorded which). These receptors were taken from a male donor with ankylosing spondylitis. Each CDR3 is given with its conserved first and last residue. D genes are given only for firm matches. Clone sizes are given selectively: once, few, many, or a class where the clone is expanded.

>TRBV7-9|-|many|TRBJ1-3
CASSLGDGTGNTIYF
TGTGCCAGCAGCTTAGGTGACGGAACTGGAAACACCATATATTTT
>TRBV12-3/TRBV12-4|TRBD2|-|TRBJ2-3
CAFEVRLAGGRRGTDTQYF
TGTGCCTTCGAAGTCAGGCTAGCGGGAGGTCGTCGGGGCACAGATACGCAGTATTTT
>TRBV30|TRBD2|-|TRBJ2-1
CAWNPRLAGVRDEQFF
TGTGCCTGGAACCCACGACTAGCGGGAGTTCGGGATGAGCAGTTCTTC
>TRBV24-1|TRBD1|few|TRBJ1-1
CATSGRQGLDTEAFF
TGTGCCACCAGTGGCCGACAGGGCCTAGACACTGAAGCTTTCTTT
>TRBV7-2|-|few|TRBJ2-1
CASSLVADYYNEQFF
TGTGCCAGCAGCTTAGTAGCGGATTACTACAATGAGCAGTTCTTC
>TRBV27|-|-|TRBJ2-1
CASSLGVDLYNEQFF
TGTGCCAGCAGTTTAGGGGTGGACTTATACAATGAGCAGTTCTTC
>TRBV20-1|TRBD2|-|TRBJ2-5
CSAPRETETQYF
TGCAGTGCACCGCGGGAGACAGAGACCCAGTACTTC
>TRBV27|TRBD2|-|TRBJ2-5
CASSLLAAYQETQYF
TGTGCCAGCAGTTTACTAGCGGCGTACCAAGAGACCCAGTACTTC
>TRBV7-2|TRBD2|few|TRBJ2-3
CASSLTSGRFHPPQYF
TGTGCCAGCAGCCTGACTAGCGGGAGGTTTCACCCCCCACAGTATTTT
>TRBV10-1|TRBD2|few|TRBJ2-3
CASSNQREGGDTQYF
TGCGCCAGCAGTAACCAGCGGGAGGGCGGAGATACGCAGTATTTT
>TRBV5-1|-|-|TRBJ2-3
CASSFTYSTDTQYF
TGCGCCAGCAGTTTCACTTATAGCACAGATACGCAGTATTTT
>TRBV6-1|TRBD2|-|TRBJ2-3
CATTAGGTDTQYF
TGTGCCACCACTGCGGGGGGGACAGATACGCAGTATTTT
>TRBV6-6|TRBD1|-|TRBJ1-2
CASRDRGSYGYTF
TGTGCCAGCAGGGACAGGGGAAGCTATGGCTACACCTTC
>TRBV5-1|-|few|TRBJ2-7
CASSPSAGTVYEQYF
TGCGCCAGCAGCCCTAGCGCCGGGACAGTATACGAGCAGTACTTC
>TRBV20-1|TRBD2|-|TRBJ2-5
CSARVPPGLVETQYF
TGCAGTGCTAGAGTGCCCCCGGGACTAGTGGAGACCCAGTACTTC
>TRBV7-6|TRBD2|-|TRBJ2-2
CASSLAGAGNTGELFF
TGTGCCAGCAGCTTAGCAGGAGCGGGAAACACCGGGGAGCTGTTTTTT
>TRBV3-1|-|-|TRBJ2-3
CASSQATLRTDTQYF
TGTGCCAGCAGCCAAGCAACCCTAAGGACAGATACGCAGTATTTT
>TRBV7-9|TRBD2|-|TRBJ2-3
CASSSRTSGIPDTQYF
TGTGCCAGCAGCTCCCGGACTAGCGGGATCCCAGATACGCAGTATTTT
>TRBV27|TRBD2|-|TRBJ2-1
CASSSPGLAKNEQFF
TGTGCCAGCAGTTCCCCGGGACTAGCGAAGAATGAGCAGTTCTTC
>TRBV20-1|-|few|TRBJ1-2
CSASRGLDGYTF
TGCAGTGCTAGTCGGGGGCTGGATGGCTACACCTTC
>TRBV12-3/TRBV12-4|-|-|TRBJ2-2
CASSPNLGGPGELFF
TGTGCCAGCAGCCCCAATTTAGGAGGGCCCGGGGAGCTGTTTTTT
>TRBV5-8|TRBD1|few|TRBJ1-4
CASSFGQGARTNEKLFF
TGTGCCAGCAGCTTTGGACAGGGGGCTCGCACTAATGAAAAACTGTTTTTT
>TRBV5-1|-|few|TRBJ1-5
CASSLEGGDLPQHF
TGCGCCAGCAGCTTGGAAGGGGGGGATTTGCCCCAGCATTTT
>TRBV5-6|-|-|TRBJ2-5
CASSWDEAQETQYF
TGTGCCAGCAGCTGGGACGAAGCCCAAGAGACCCAGTACTTC
>TRBV20-1|TRBD2|few|TRBJ2-3
CSARDRAGGYDTQYF
TGCAGTGCTAGAGATCGAGCGGGAGGGTACGATACGCAGTATTTT
>TRBV4-2|-|-|TRBJ1-3
CASSQGAGHSGNTIYF
TGTGCCAGCAGCCAAGGGGCTGGGCACTCTGGAAACACCATATATTTT
>TRBV11-1|TRBD1|many|TRBJ1-5
CASSSGRRTGAGQPQHF
TGTGCCAGCAGCTCCGGGCGTCGGACAGGGGCCGGGCAGCCCCAGCATTTT
>TRBV10-3|TRBD2|-|TRBJ2-1
CAISVASGINEQFF
TGTGCCATCAGTGTAGCTAGCGGTATAAATGAGCAGTTCTTC
>TRBV5-6|-|-|TRBJ1-2
CASSSLGRNYGYTF
TGTGCCAGCAGCTCTTTAGGTCGTAACTATGGCTACACCTTC
>TRBV15|-|-|TRBJ1-4
CATSRNAAGDGNEKLFF
TGTGCCACCAGCAGAAATGCCGCTGGGGACGGAAATGAAAAACTGTTTTTT
>TRBV20-1|-|-|TRBJ1-5
CSARSGRPYSNQPQHF
TGCAGTGCTAGATCGGGTCGCCCGTATAGCAATCAGCCCCAGCATTTT
>TRBV7-8|-|few|TRBJ1-1
CASSFLGAPANTEAFF
TGTGCCAGCAGCTTCTTGGGGGCCCCGGCGAACACTGAAGCTTTCTTT
>TRBV11-2|-|once|TRBJ2-3
CASRPGPSTDTQYF
TGTGCCAGCAGACCAGGGCCTAGCACAGATACGCAGTATTTT
>TRBV5-1|-|few|TRBJ2-7
CASGRFVGGYEQYF
TGCGCCAGCGGTCGTTTCGTCGGGGGCTACGAGCAGTACTTC
>TRBV7-2|TRBD1|few|TRBJ2-7
CASSLAGTGDYEQYF
TGTGCCAGCAGCTTGGCCGGGACAGGGGACTACGAGCAGTACTTC
>TRBV2|TRBD2|-|TRBJ2-5
CASSEAWEGAETQYF
TGTGCCAGCAGTGAAGCGTGGGAGGGCGCGGAGACCCAGTACTTC
>TRBV5-1|TRBD2|few|TRBJ2-5
CASSLAVAGIKQETQYF
TGCGCCAGCAGCTTGGCAGTAGCGGGGATAAAACAAGAGACCCAGTACTTC
>TRBV5-5|-|-|TRBJ2-7
CASTPHLAGTYEQYF
TGTGCCAGCACTCCCCACTTGGCGGGCACCTACGAGCAGTACTTC
>TRBV11-1|-|few|TRBJ2-1
CASSSGAGVSGGQFF
TGTGCCAGCAGCTCTGGGGCAGGGGTTTCGGGTGGGCAGTTCTTC
>TRBV5-1|-|-|TRBJ2-1
CASSPGIYNEQFF
TGCGCCAGCAGCCCGGGAATCTACAATGAGCAGTTCTTC